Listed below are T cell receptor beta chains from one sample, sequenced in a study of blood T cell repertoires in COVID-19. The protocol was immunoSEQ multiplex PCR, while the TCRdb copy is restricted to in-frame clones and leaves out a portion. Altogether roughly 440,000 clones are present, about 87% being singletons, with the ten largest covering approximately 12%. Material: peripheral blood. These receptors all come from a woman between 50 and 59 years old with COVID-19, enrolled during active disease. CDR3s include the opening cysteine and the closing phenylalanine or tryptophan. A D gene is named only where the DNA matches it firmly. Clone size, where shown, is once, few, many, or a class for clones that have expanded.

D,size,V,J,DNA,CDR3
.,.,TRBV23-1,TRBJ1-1,TGCGCCAGCTCTCTCGGTTACACTGAAGCTTTCTTT,CASSLGYTEAFF
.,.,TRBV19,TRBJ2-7,TGTGCCAGTAGCCAACGCGGAGGGGCGGCCTACGAGCAGTACTTC,CASSQRGGAAYEQYF
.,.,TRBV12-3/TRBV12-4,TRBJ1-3,TGTGCCAGCAGTTTAAACTCCCCAGGCACCATATATTTT,CASSLNSPGTIYF
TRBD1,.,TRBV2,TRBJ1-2,TGTGCCAGCAGTCTCCGGACAGGGTTTAACTATGGCTACACCTTC,CASSLRTGFNYGYTF
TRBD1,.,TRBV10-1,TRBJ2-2,TGCGCCAGCAGTGAACCTGGACAGGGGGCCTGGGAGCTGTTTTTT,CASSEPGQGAWELFF
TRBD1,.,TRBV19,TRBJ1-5,TGTGCCAGTAGTAGACAGGGCCCCGCTTATAGCAATCAGCCCCAGCATTTT,CASSRQGPAYSNQPQHF
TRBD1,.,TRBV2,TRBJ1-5,TGTGCCAGCAGTAAGGACAGGGCGAGCAATCAGCCCCAGCATTTT,CASSKDRASNQPQHF
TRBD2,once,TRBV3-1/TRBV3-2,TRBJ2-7,TGTGCCAGCAGCCAGCTCAGCCGGGGGGGTTACGAGCAGTACTTC,CASSQLSRGGYEQYF
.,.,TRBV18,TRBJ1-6,TGTGCCAGCTCACCACCGGGAGGGAATTCACCCCTCCACTTT,CASSPPGGNSPLHF
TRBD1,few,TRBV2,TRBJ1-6,TGTGCCACCAATCGGGACAGGGCCCTTTCACCCCTCCACTTT,CATNRDRALSPLHF
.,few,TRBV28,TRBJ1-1,TGTGCCAGCATCCCTGGACGGGCGGGAACTGAAGCTTTCTTT,CASIPGRAGTEAFF
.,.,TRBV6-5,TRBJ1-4,TGTGCCAGCAGGGGGCAGGGAGGGGAAAAACTGTTTTTT,CASRGQGGEKLFF
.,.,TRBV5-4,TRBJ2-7,TGTGCCAGCAGCAATCAGGATTACGAGCAGTACTTC,CASSNQDYEQYF
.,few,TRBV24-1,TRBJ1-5,TGTGCCACCAGTGACCAAAATCAGCCCCAGCATTTT,CATSDQNQPQHF
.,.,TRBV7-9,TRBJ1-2,TGTGCCAGCAGCTTGATGGGAGGCCTCTATGGCTACACCTTC,CASSLMGGLYGYTF
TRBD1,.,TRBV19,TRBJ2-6,TGTGCCAGTAGCTGGACAGGGGAGTTCCGGACTGGGGCCAACGTCCTGACTTTC,CASSWTGEFRTGANVLTF
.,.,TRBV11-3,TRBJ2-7,TGTGCCAGCAGCTTAGATCCGACAGACTACGAGCAGTACTTC,CASSLDPTDYEQYF
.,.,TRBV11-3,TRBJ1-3,TGTGCCAGCAGCAGCACCTCTTCGGGAAACACCATATATTTT,CASSSTSSGNTIYF
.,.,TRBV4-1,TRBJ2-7,TGCGCCAGCAGCCAAGATAAGTTGCAGGGCGATGAGCAGTACTTC,CASSQDKLQGDEQYF
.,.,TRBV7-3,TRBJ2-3,TGTGCCAGCAGCTTAAGGCCCGGCGTGGCAGGGTCCCCAGATACGCAGTATTTT,CASSLRPGVAGSPDTQYF
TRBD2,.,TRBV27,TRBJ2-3,TGTGCCAGCAGTGCCAGCGGGGAGGCGCAGTATTTT,CASSASGEAQYF
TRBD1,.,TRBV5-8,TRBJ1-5,TGTGCCAGCAGATTACAGGGGATTCAGCCCCAGCATTTT,CASRLQGIQPQHF
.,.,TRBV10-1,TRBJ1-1,TGCGCCAGCAGCTCGACGTGGGGGGCTGAAGCTTTCTTT,CASSSTWGAEAFF
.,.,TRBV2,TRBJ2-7,TGTGCCAGCACGCGGACTTGGGTAGTGAGCGAGCAGTACTTC,CASTRTWVVSEQYF
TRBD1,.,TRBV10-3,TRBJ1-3,TGTGCCATCAGGCAGGGGGCTGGAAACACCATATATTTT,CAIRQGAGNTIYF
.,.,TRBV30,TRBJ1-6,TGTGCCTGGACCGGGAATAATTCACCCCTCCACTTT,CAWTGNNSPLHF
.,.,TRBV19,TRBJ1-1,TGTGCCAGTAGTAAGTGGAGGCCGAACACTGAAGCTTTCTTT,CASSKWRPNTEAFF
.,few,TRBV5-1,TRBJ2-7,TGCGCCAGCAGCTTGGCGGACAGTTTCTACGAGCAGTACTTC,CASSLADSFYEQYF
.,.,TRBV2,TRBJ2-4,TGTGCCAGCTTACGGGGAACCAAAAACATTCAGTACTTC,CASLRGTKNIQYF
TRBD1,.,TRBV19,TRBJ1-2,TGTGCCAGTAGTACCCGACAGGGGCGTTCTAACTATGGCTACACCTTC,CASSTRQGRSNYGYTF
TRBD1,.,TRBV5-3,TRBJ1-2,TGTGCCAGAAGCGCCGGACAGGGTGGATTCTATGGCTACACCTTC,CARSAGQGGFYGYTF
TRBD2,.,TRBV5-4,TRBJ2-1,TGTGCCAGCAGCTCAGAACCCACTAGCGGCAATGAGCAGTTCTTC,CASSSEPTSGNEQFF
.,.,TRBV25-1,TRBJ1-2,TGTGCCAGCAGTGAATACCGGGATTATGGCTACACCTTC,CASSEYRDYGYTF
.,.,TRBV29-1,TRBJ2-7,TGCAGCGTGATCGAGGACGGCGGACAGACGGGCCGTCGCTACGAGCAGTACTTC,CSVIEDGGQTGRRYEQYF
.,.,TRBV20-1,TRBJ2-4,TGCAGTGCTAGTACGGGTCTCCTTTACCAGAACATTCAGTACTTC,CSASTGLLYQNIQYF
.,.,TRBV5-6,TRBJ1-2,TGTGCCAGCAGCTTGCCCGGGGACACCGGCTACACCTTC,CASSLPGDTGYTF
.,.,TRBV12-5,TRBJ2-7,TGTGCTAGTGGTTTGTCCGGGACTGATCCGCAGTACTTC,CASGLSGTDPQYF
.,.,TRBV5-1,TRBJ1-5,TGCGCCAGCAGCTTACATAGGGAGTCCCAGCATTTT,CASSLHRESQHF
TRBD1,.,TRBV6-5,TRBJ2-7,TGTGCCAGCTTCGACAGGGCCTACGAGCAGTACTTC,CASFDRAYEQYF
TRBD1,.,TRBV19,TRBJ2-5,TGTGCCAGTAGTATAGGCAGTCCGGGACAGGGGAGGGAGACCCAGTACTTC,CASSIGSPGQGRETQYF
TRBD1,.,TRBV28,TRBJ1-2,TGTGCCAGCAGTGGAGACAGGGCCCCCTCCGACTATGGCTACACCTTC,CASSGDRAPSDYGYTF
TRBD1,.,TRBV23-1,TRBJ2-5,TGCGCCAGCAGTCAACCCCGACAGGGGGATCAAGAGACCCAGTACTTC,CASSQPRQGDQETQYF
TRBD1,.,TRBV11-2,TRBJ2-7,TGTGCCAGCAGCTTAGTCGGACAGGGACTTACCTACGAGCAGTACTTC,CASSLVGQGLTYEQYF
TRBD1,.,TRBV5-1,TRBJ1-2,TGCGCCAGCAGCATTGGACAGGGCTATGGCTACACCTTC,CASSIGQGYGYTF
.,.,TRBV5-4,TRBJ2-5,TGTGCCAGCAGCTCGGACTCTGGGGTGGAGACCCAGTACTTC,CASSSDSGVETQYF
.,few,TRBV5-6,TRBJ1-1,TGTGCCAGCAGCTTGGTACGGTTCGGGGAAGCTTTCTTT,CASSLVRFGEAFF
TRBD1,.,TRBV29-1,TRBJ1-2,TGCAGCGTGGGAAAACAGGGGGCCGGGGAAGGCTACACCTTC,CSVGKQGAGEGYTF
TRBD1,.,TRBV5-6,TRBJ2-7,TGTGCCAGCACTTCAGTGGGGGACAGCTCCTACGAGCAGTACTTC,CASTSVGDSSYEQYF
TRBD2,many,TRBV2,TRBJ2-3,TGTGCCAGCAATCTACTAGCGGGAAGCACAGATACGCAGTATTTT,CASNLLAGSTDTQYF
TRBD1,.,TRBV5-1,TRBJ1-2,TGCGCCAGCAGCTTGGAGGGACAGGGATTTGGCTACACCTTC,CASSLEGQGFGYTF
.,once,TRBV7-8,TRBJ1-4,TGTGCCAGCAGCTTAGAAGACAGAGATGAAAAACTGTTTTTT,CASSLEDRDEKLFF
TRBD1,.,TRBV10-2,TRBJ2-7,TGCGCCAGCAGTGAGTCGACAGGGGCCGGTGGGGTCGAGCAGTACTTC,CASSESTGAGGVEQYF
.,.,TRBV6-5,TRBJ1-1,TGTGCCAGCTCTCATTCGGGCACTGAAGCTTTCTTT,CASSHSGTEAFF
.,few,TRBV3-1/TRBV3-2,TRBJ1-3,TGTGCCAGCAGCCAGCAGTTTCGCTCTGGAAACACCATATATTTT,CASSQQFRSGNTIYF
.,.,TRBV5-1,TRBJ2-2,TGCGCCAGCAGCTTGGACAGGACGGAGGGGGAGCTGTTTTTT,CASSLDRTEGELFF